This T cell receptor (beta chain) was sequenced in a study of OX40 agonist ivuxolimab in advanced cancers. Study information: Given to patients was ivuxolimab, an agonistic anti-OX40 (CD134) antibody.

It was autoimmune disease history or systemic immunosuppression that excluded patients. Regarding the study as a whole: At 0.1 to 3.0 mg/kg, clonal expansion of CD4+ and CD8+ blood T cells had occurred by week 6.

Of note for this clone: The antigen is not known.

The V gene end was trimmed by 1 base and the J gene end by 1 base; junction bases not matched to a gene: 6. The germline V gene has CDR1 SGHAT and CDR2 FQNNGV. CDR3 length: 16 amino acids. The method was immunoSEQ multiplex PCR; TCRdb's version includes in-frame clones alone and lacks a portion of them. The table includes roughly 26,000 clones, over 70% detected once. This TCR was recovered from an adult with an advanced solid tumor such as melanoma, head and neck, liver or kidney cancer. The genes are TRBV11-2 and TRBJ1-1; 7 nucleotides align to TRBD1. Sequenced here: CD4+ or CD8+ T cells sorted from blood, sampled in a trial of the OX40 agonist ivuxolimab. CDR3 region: CASSLVMGQPNTEAFF. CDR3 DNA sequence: TGTGCCAGCAGCTTAGTGATGGGACAGCCGAACACTGAAGCTTTCTTT.